This section outlines one T cell receptor (beta chain) sequence together with its context. These data originate in a study of blood T cell repertoires in COVID-19. The method was immunoSEQ multiplex PCR; TCRdb's version includes in-frame clones alone and lacks a portion of them. The sample comprises 250,000 to 300,000 clones, over 75% of which are singletons, and around 15% rests with the top ten. Germline V lookup: CDR1 KGHDR, CDR2 SFDVKD. Losses at the gene ends were 0 bases for V and 3 bases for J; bases not matched to a gene: 3. The CDR3 contains 16 residues. The gene calls are TRBV24-1 and TRBJ2-3, with 9 bases lining up with TRBD1. The sequencing input was PBMCs or T cells enriched from blood (not recorded which). This TCR derives from a man aged 18 to 29 who had recovered from COVID-19. CDR3 bases: TGTGCCACCAGTGATTTGGTGGACAGGGGAACAGATACGCAGTATTTT. This sequence encodes CATSDLVDRGTDTQYF.